Shown below are 30 T cell receptor beta chains from a single sample sequenced in a study of human T cells and chemical hapten exposure. Time point described: patch test 2, 6 weeks after DPC sensitization. The treatment was: therapeutic diphenylcyclopropenone sensitization with weekly scalp DPC. MiXCR, run by TCRdb on the RACE reads, gives a single entry per CDR3 protein. The repertoire has approximately 84,000 distinct CDR3 sequences, roughly 12% of them found once; the top ten carry roughly 1.5%. The sample here was whole blood, taken in connection with sensitization to the hapten diphenylcyclopropenone (DPC). All receptors come from a man aged 18 to 29 with alopecia areata. Some clones in this sample may be carry-over from other donors' samples.

The rearrangement joins TRBV20-1 to TRBJ1-3; D gene ambiguous. Deletions cut 5 bases from V and 0 bases from J, with 8 bases between. Germline lookup yields CDR1 DFQATT and CDR2 SNEGSKA (reference sequence). The CDR3 contains 13 residues. The CDR3 nucleotides are TGCAGTGCTTCGACACCCTCTGGAAACACCATATATTTT. Its translation: CSASTPSGNTIYF.

The chain has TRBV6-5 and TRBJ2-3; no reliable D call. V lost 0 bases, J lost 2 bases, and 9 bases lay in between. The length of the CDR3 is 15 residues. In germline, CDR1 is MNHEY, CDR2 SVGAGI. CDR3 DNA sequence: TGTGCCAGCAGTTACTCGTTCGAGCCCACAGATACGCAGTATTTT. This translates into CASSYSFEPTDTQYF.

The chain combines TRBV11-2 with TRBJ2-5; a possible D gene is TRBD1 (6 bases). This CDR3 is 14 amino acids long. Germline loops: CDR1 SGHAT, CDR2 FQNNGV. Trimming removed 1 base at V and 1 base at J, with 7 bases between. CDR3 loop: CASSLVGGQETQYF. In DNA form, the CDR3 reads TGTGCCAGCAGCTTAGTAGGGGGCCAAGAGACCCAGTACTTC.

In its sample, this clonotype was seen many times. The chain couples TRBV6-2 or TRBV6-3 to TRBJ1-2, with 9 positions matching TRBD1. The CDR3 extends over 16 amino acids. Germline V lookup: CDR1 MNHEY, CDR2 SVGEGT. V dropped 1 base and J dropped 2; count of bases not matched to a gene: 5. The CDR3 loop is CASSYWIQGANYGYTF. CDR3 in DNA: TGTGCCAGCAGTTACTGGATACAGGGGGCAAACTATGGCTACACCTTC.

This clonotype was counted many times. The chain joins TRBV5-5 to TRBJ2-1, with D hard to call. CDR1 and CDR2 from the germline V gene are SGHKS and YYEKEE (reference sequence). The CDR3 contains 11 residues. Trimming pared 2 bases from V and 4 bases from J, leaving 1 base between. DNA for the CDR3: TGTGCCAGCAGCTTTTACAATGAGCAGTTCTTC. Translated, it gives CASSFYNEQFF. The complete variable domain, with remaining parts taken from reference TRBV5-5 and TRBJ2-1, reads DAGVTQSPTHLIKTRGQQVTLRCSPISGHKSVSWYQQVLGQGPQFIFQYYEKEERGRGNFPDRFSARQFPNYSSELNVNALLLGDSALYLCASSFYNEQFFGPGTRLTVL.

This clonotype occurred many times. This chain links TRBV10-3 with TRBJ1-2; 8 positions match TRBD1. V lost 9 bases to trimming and J lost 3 bases; unmatched junction nucleotides: 6. Germline V gives CDR1 ENHRY, CDR2 SYGVKD. The length of the CDR3 is 13 residues. Here the CDR3 DNA reads TGTGCCATTCAACAGGGGGACGACTATGGCTACACCTTC. Translation gives CAIQQGDDYGYTF.

This clonotype was recorded at least ten times. The J gene is TRBJ2-1, the V gene TRBV6-2 or TRBV6-3; the match to TRBD1 covers 9 bases. The CDR3 consists of 17 residues. Trimming cost V 4 bases and J 6 bases; bases outside gene matches: 13. Germline CDR1 is MNHEY and CDR2 is SVGEGT. In DNA form, the CDR3 reads TGTGCCAGCAGTTCACCGGGAACGGGACAGGGAATCAATGAGCAGTTCTTC. It specifies CASSSPGTGQGINEQFF.

This clonotype turned up a few times. The chain employs TRBV19 and TRBJ1-3; D is unclear. The CDR3 runs to 14 residues. The V end was cut by 5 bases, the J end by 1 base, with 9 bases between. The V gene's germline CDR1 is LNHDA and CDR2 SQIVND (reference sequence). The CDR3 loop is CASSSGGSGNTIYF. In DNA form, the CDR3 reads TGTGCCAGTAGTTCCGGTGGTTCTGGAAACACCATATATTTT. Variable domain in full (rest from reference TRBV19 and TRBJ1-3): DGGITQSPKYLFRKEGQNVTLSCEQNLNHDAMYWYRQDPGQGLRLIYYSQIVNDFQKGDIAEGYSVSREKKESFPLTVTSAQKNPTAFYLCASSSGGSGNTIYFGEGSWLTVV.

This clonotype was seen many times. This sequence joins TRBV6-1 and TRBJ1-1; D is unresolved. The CDR3 length is 16 residues. CDR1 MNHNS and CDR2 SASEGT come from the germline V gene. V dropped 2 bases and J dropped 5 bases, with 18 bases sitting between them. The CDR3 loop reads CASSESPTPVRTEAFF. The CDR3 DNA reads as TGTGCCAGCAGTGAATCCCCCACTCCGGTTCGGACTGAAGCTTTCTTT.

This clonotype was picked up many times. The chain employs TRBV24-1 and TRBJ2-1; D is perhaps TRBD1 (5 bases). Trimming removed 5 bases from V and 5 bases from J, with 27 bases in between. CDR1 and CDR2 from the germline V gene are KGHDR and SFDVKD. The CDR3 covers 19 residues. DNA for the CDR3: TGTGCCACCAGTGGGCTTGGGCAGGGTCGCAGAAGTAGAGACAATGAGCAGTTCTTC. As protein: CATSGLGQGRRSRDNEQFF.

The V and J genes are TRBV4-3 and TRBJ1-1; 7 bases align to TRBD1. Germline V gene data show CDR1 as LGHNA and CDR2 as YSLEER. J was trimmed by 4 bases and V by 4 bases; bases with no gene match: 9. The CDR3 contains 15 residues. The chain's CDR3 is CASSLQTGSPTEAFF. The CDR3 bases are TGCGCCAGCAGCCTTCAGACAGGGAGTCCCACTGAAGCTTTCTTT.

This sequence joins TRBV6-2 or TRBV6-3 and TRBJ1-2, with 9 bases aligning to TRBD1. CDR1 and CDR2 (germline): MNHEY, SVGEGT. This CDR3 comprises 13 residues. J lost 7 bases, V lost 7 bases, and 7 bases had no gene match. The CDR3 region has the DNA TGTGCCAGCAAGCGGACAGGGGATCTTGGCTACACCTTC. It codes for CASKRTGDLGYTF.

This clonotype showed up just a few times. The chain carries TRBV6-5 and TRBJ2-7; TRBD2 aligns across 14 bases. CDR3 length: 16 residues. Trimming took 6 bases from V and 2 from J; bases not matched to a gene: 6. Germline V lookup: CDR1 MNHEY, CDR2 SVGAGI. The CDR3 region has the DNA TGTGCCAGCAGCCGCCAGGGACTAGCGGGGGCCTACGAGCAGTACTTC. Amino acid sequence: CASSRQGLAGAYEQYF.

The V call is TRBV9, the J call TRBJ1-2, with 8 bases aligning to TRBD1. Per the germline V gene, CDR1 is SGDLS and CDR2 is YYNGEE. There are 15 residues in the CDR3. Trimming took 4 bases from V and 3 from J; bases not matched to a gene: 8. CDR3 loop: CASSPRTGPDYGYTF. The CDR3, as DNA: TGTGCCAGCAGCCCTCGGACAGGGCCCGACTATGGCTACACCTTC. The variable domain in full, with the rest retrieved from reference TRBV9 and TRBJ1-2, is DSGVTQTPKHLITATGQRVTLRCSPRSGDLSVYWYQQSLDQGLQFLIQYYNGEERAKGNILERFSAQQFPDLHSELNLSSLELGDSALYFCASSPRTGPDYGYTFGSGTRLTVV.

The chain is built from TRBV3-1 and TRBJ1-6; unclear D gene. Looked up from germline, CDR1 is LGHDT and CDR2 is YNNKEL (reference sequence). V lost 2 bases to trimming and J lost 5 bases, with 13 bases between them. CDR3 size: 16 residues. CDR3 in amino acids: CASSQKGPANNSPLHF. CDR3 sequence (DNA): TGTGCCAGCAGCCAAAAAGGGCCAGCAAATAATTCACCCCTCCACTTT.

The V call is TRBV5-8, the J call TRBJ2-2; TRBD1 might be the D (5 bases). CDR1 is SGHTS, CDR2 YDEGEE, per germline. The CDR3 has 12 amino acids. The V and J ends lost 7 bases and 3 bases respectively, with 7 bases between them. CDR3 in amino acids: CASLGDTGELFF. CDR3 coding DNA: TGTGCCAGCTTAGGGGACACCGGGGAGCTGTTTTTT.

This clonotype has a single count. The V gene is TRBV19, the J gene TRBJ1-2, with D tentatively TRBD1 (5 bases). Trimming took 6 bases from V and 4 from J, leaving 12 bases between them. The CDR3 totals 13 residues. Germline V gene lookup returns CDR1 LNHDA and CDR2 SQIVND (reference sequence). The CDR3 loop is CASRFGGGYGYTF. The CDR3 DNA reads as TGTGCCAGTAGATTCGGGGGAGGCTATGGCTACACCTTC.

Only a few counts were recorded for this clonotype. This chain links TRBV7-6 with TRBJ2-3; a weak D match, TRBD2 (5 bases). Germline V gives CDR1 SGHVS, CDR2 FNYEAQ. V shed 5 bases and J shed 4 bases, with 16 bases lying between them. The CDR3 runs 15 residues. CDR3 DNA sequence: TGTGCCAGCAGCCGGTCGTGGGCAGCGGCAGATACGCAGTATTTT. This encodes CASSRSWAAADTQYF.

This clonotype was seen only once. The J gene is TRBJ2-7, the V gene TRBV4-3; D call uncertain. The V gene's germline CDR1 is LGHNA and CDR2 YSLEER. Trimming pared 4 bases from V and 2 bases from J, leaving 9 bases between. The CDR3 has 13 amino acids. CDR3 residues: CASSPTVTYEQYF. The CDR3 DNA is TGCGCCAGCAGCCCGACCGTTACCTACGAGCAGTACTTC.

This rearrangement joins TRBV6-2 or TRBV6-3 to TRBJ2-7; TRBD1 or TRBD2 may be the D gene (5 bases each). CDR3 length: 14 amino acids. The germline V gene has CDR1 MNHEY and CDR2 SVGEGT. The V gene lost 4 bases and the J gene lost 6 bases, with 16 bases spanning the gap. The DNA for the CDR3 is TGTGCCAGCAGTTCGGACCTGGTGAGGGGCGAGCAGTACTTC. Residues: CASSSDLVRGEQYF.

This clonotype showed up just a few times. The chain joins TRBV28 to TRBJ2-6; no definite D call. This CDR3 is 14 amino acids long. CDR1 is MDHEN, CDR2 SYDVKM, per germline. Trimming removed 6 bases at V and 0 bases at J, with 6 bases between. In nucleotides, the CDR3 is TGTGCCAGCAGCCGGAGCTCTGGGGCCAACGTCCTGACTTTC. It codes for CASSRSSGANVLTF. Looking up the rest from reference TRBV28 and TRBJ2-6 gives the full variable domain: DVKVTQSSRYLVKRTGEKVFLECVQDMDHENMFWYRQDPGLGLRLIYFSYDVKMKEKGDIPEGYSVSREKKERFSLILESASTNQTSMYLCASSRSSGANVLTFGAGSRLTVL.

The sample holds a few counts of this clonotype. The CDR3 here is CASSSGGVNEQFF. In nucleotides, the CDR3 is TGCGCCAGCAGCTCCGGGGGGGTCAATGAGCAGTTCTTC. The rearrangement links TRBV5-1 to TRBJ2-1, with 8 bases matching TRBD2. The germline gives CDR1 SGHRS, CDR2 YFSETQ. V lost 3 bases to trimming and J lost 6 bases; unmatched junction nucleotides: 2. This CDR3 has 13 amino acids. The whole variable domain, remainder taken from reference TRBV5-1 and TRBJ2-1, is KAGVTQTPRYLIKTRGQQVTLSCSPISGHRSVSWYQQTPGQGLQFLFEYFSETQRNKGNFPGRFSGRQFSNSRSEMNVSTLELGDSALYLCASSSGGVNEQFFGPGTRLTVL.

This clonotype appeared a few times. This chain uses TRBV11-2 with TRBJ2-2; D is unresolved. Per germline, CDR1 SGHAT and CDR2 FQNNGV. Trimming pared 1 base from V and 13 bases from J, leaving 13 bases between. The CDR3 consists of 13 residues. The CDR3 sequence: CASSLVMRPRLFF. The CDR3 nucleotides are TGTGCCAGCAGCTTAGTAATGAGACCGCGGCTGTTTTTT.

The chain is built from TRBV7-6 and TRBJ2-2; D is ambiguous. Trimming removed 2 bases at V and 6 bases at J, with 10 bases between. CDR1 and CDR2 from the germline V gene are SGHVS and FNYEAQ. This CDR3 contains 14 residues. CDR3 protein: CASSLYIGSGELFF. The CDR3, as DNA: TGTGCCAGCAGCTTATATATCGGTTCCGGGGAGCTGTTTTTT. The full variable domain, with the rest looked up from reference TRBV7-6 and TRBJ2-2, is GAGVSQSPRYKVTKRGQDVALRCDPISGHVSLYWYRQALGQGPEFLTYFNYEAQQDKSGLPNDRFSAERPEGSISTLTIQRTEQRDSAMYRCASSLYIGSGELFFGEGSRLTVL.

In its sample, this clonotype was seen a few times. The CDR3 here is CASSGGDRGSFTDTQYF. DNA of the CDR3: TGCGCCAGCAGCGGGGGCGACAGGGGCTCTTTCACAGATACGCAGTATTTT. The J gene is TRBJ2-3, the V gene TRBV5-1; TRBD1 agrees at 8 bases. CDR1 is SGHRS, CDR2 YFSETQ, per germline. J was trimmed by 2 bases and V by 4 bases; bases with no gene match: 12. The CDR3 has 17 amino acids.

This clonotype was observed at least ten times. The J gene is TRBJ1-6, the V gene TRBV10-2; perhaps TRBD1 as D (5 bases). The CDR3 length is 18 residues. V shed 2 bases and J shed 10 bases, with 24 bases lying between them. Germline V gene lookup returns CDR1 WSHSY and CDR2 SAAADI. In DNA form, the CDR3 reads TGCGCCAGCAGTGAGCCGGGGTCGATTCGGGGGTTAAAATCACCCCTCCACTTT. Protein sequence: CASSEPGSIRGLKSPLHF.

The rearrangement joins TRBV7-2 to TRBJ2-7; D is ambiguous. V was pared by 1 base and J by 2 bases, with 9 bases between. The germline CDR1 and CDR2 sequences are SGHTA and FQGNSA. The CDR3 consists of 14 residues. Here the CDR3 reads CASSLDSATYEQYV. For the CDR3, the DNA is TGTGCCAGCAGCTTAGACTCGGCCACCTACGAGCAGTACGTC.

The chain uses TRBV2 and TRBJ1-1, with a possible D match to TRBD1 (6 bases). This CDR3 has 15 residues. Germline CDR1 and CDR2: SNHLY and FYNNEI. V lost 4 bases, J lost 0 bases, and 12 bases lay in between. This CDR3 reads CASSGQGRLNTEAFF. CDR3 bases: TGTGCCAGCAGTGGGCAGGGGCGACTGAACACTGAAGCTTTCTTT.

The CDR3 sequence: CASSLDLNSPLHF. The CDR3, as DNA: TGTGCCAGCAGCTTGGACCTGAATTCACCCCTCCACTTT. The rearrangement uses TRBV5-4 and TRBJ1-6; D is ambiguous. The germline V and J ends were trimmed by 0 bases and 7 bases, with 5 bases remaining between them. This CDR3 region has 13 residues. Germline V gives CDR1 SGHNT, CDR2 YYREEE (reference sequence).

This chain joins TRBV29-1 and TRBJ2-3; no firm D call. The CDR3 length is 14 residues. Trimming stripped 1 base from V and 0 bases from J, with 8 bases between. CDR1 and CDR2 (germline): SQVTM, ANQGSEA. This chain's CDR3 is CSVEGAASTDTQYF. CDR3 sequence (DNA): TGCAGCGTTGAAGGGGCGGCTAGCACAGATACGCAGTATTTT.